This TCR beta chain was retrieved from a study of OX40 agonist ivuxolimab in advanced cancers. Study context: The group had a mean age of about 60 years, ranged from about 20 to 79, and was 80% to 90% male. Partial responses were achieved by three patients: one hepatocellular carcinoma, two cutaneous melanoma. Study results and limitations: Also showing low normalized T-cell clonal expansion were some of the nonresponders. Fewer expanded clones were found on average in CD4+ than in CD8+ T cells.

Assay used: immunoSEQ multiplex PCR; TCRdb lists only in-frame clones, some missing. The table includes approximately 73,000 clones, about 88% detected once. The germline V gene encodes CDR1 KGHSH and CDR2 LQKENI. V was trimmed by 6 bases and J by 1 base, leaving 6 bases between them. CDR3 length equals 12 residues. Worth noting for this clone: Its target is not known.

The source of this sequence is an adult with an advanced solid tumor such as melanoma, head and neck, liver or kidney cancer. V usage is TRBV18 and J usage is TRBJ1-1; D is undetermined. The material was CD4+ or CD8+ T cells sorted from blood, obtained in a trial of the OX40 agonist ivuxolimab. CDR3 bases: TGTGCCAGCTCCGCCAGGAACACTGAAGCTTTCTTT. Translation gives CASSARNTEAFF. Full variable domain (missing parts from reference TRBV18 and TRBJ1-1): NAGVMQNPRHLVRRRGQEARLRCSPMKGHSHVYWYRQLPEEGLKFMVYLQKENIIDESGMPKERFSAEFPKEGPSILRIQQVVRGDSAAYFCASSARNTEAFFGQGTRLTVV.